Below are 20 T cell receptor beta chains sequenced from a single sample in a study of blood T cell repertoires in COVID-19. Method: immunoSEQ multiplex PCR; TCRdb's copy keeps in-frame clones and lacks some. Of about 260,000 clones in the sample, more than 75% are singletons; the top ten hold less than 3%. The sample comprised peripheral blood. These receptors were obtained from a woman between 50 and 59 years old with acute or convalescent COVID-19.

This clone was counted once. The V gene is TRBV6-2 or TRBV6-3, the J gene TRBJ2-7; 8 nucleotides agree with TRBD1. The CDR3 is 15 amino acids. The V segment lost 2 bases and the J segment 4 bases; nucleotides outside the gene matches: 7. CDR1 is MNHEY and CDR2 is SVGEGT in the germline V gene. Here the CDR3 DNA reads TGTGCCAGCAGTTACACCGGGACAGGACTGTACGAGCAGTACTTC. This gives the protein CASSYTGTGLYEQYF.

This clone occurred once. J is TRBJ2-7 and V is TRBV29-1, with 8 bases matching TRBD1. With V trimmed by 1 base and J by 5 bases, 7 bases remained unmatched. The CDR3 covers 14 residues. From germline, CDR1 is SQVTM and CDR2 ANQGSEA. CDR3 in DNA: TGCAGCGTTGAAGCGCGACAGGGGACGGACGAGCAGTACTTC. This gives the protein CSVEARQGTDEQYF.

This chain joins TRBV5-6 and TRBJ1-2; 7 nucleotides line up with TRBD1. This CDR3 comprises 14 residues. The V gene end was trimmed by 4 bases and the J gene end by 8 bases; junction bases not matched to a gene: 11. Per germline, CDR1 SGHDT and CDR2 YYEEEE. CDR3 in amino acids: CASSAYTGVRGYTF. As DNA, the CDR3 is TGTGCCAGCAGCGCCTATACAGGGGTGCGGGGCTACACCTTC.

V usage is TRBV7-3 and J usage is TRBJ2-7, with 9 nucleotides matching TRBD1. Germline CDR1 and CDR2: SGHTA and FQGTGA. Trimming cost V 4 bases and J 5 bases; bases outside gene matches: 9. This CDR3 is built from 15 residues. Written as DNA, the CDR3 is TGTGCCAGCAGCTCCCCGGGACAGGGTATCCACGAGCAGTACTTC. Protein product: CASSSPGQGIHEQYF.

This chain connects TRBV11-2 to TRBJ2-7; 9 bases match TRBD1. Germline CDR1 and CDR2: SGHAT and FQNNGV. The CDR3 is 16 residues long. Trimming took 5 bases from V and 2 from J; bases not matched to a gene: 10. CDR3 nucleotide sequence: TGTGCCAGCAGCGTTTCAGGGACAGGGAACACCTACGAGCAGTACTTC. Translated: CASSVSGTGNTYEQYF.

This chain joins TRBV4-1 and TRBJ1-1, with 7 bases matching TRBD1. Germline V lookup: CDR1 MGHRA, CDR2 YSYEKL. CDR3 length equals 15 residues. V was clipped by 0 bases and J by 6 bases; unmatched bases: 7. The CDR3, as DNA: TGCGCCAGCAGCCAAGACACGTTTAGGGGGCCTGAAGCTTTCTTT. Amino acids: CASSQDTFRGPEAFF.

This rearrangement joins TRBV28 to TRBJ2-5, with 7 nucleotides matching TRBD2. The V gene's germline CDR1 is MDHEN and CDR2 SYDVKM. With 4 bases clipped from V and 3 bases from J, the junction kept 5 bases outside the gene matches. The CDR3 length is 14 residues. The CDR3 nucleotides are TGTGCCAGCAGTTCGGGAGGCAGAGAAGAGACCCAGTACTTC. Translating it yields CASSSGGREETQYF.

This clone came up once. The genes are TRBV19 and TRBJ1-2, with unresolved D. V gave up 3 bases and J gave up 4 bases, with 18 bases separating them. Germline V gene sequence: CDR1 LNHDA, CDR2 SQIVND (reference sequence). There are 16 residues in the CDR3. The CDR3 region is CASSMRVTVISYGYTF. Here the CDR3 DNA reads TGTGCCAGTAGTATGCGGGTAACAGTAATTAGCTATGGCTACACCTTC.

The chain joins TRBV10-3 to TRBJ1-2; 8 nucleotides agree with TRBD1. The CDR3 sequence is 14 residues long. From germline, CDR1 is ENHRY and CDR2 SYGVKD. The V gene end was trimmed by 6 bases and the J gene end by 6 bases; junction bases not matched to a gene: 9. The CDR3 loop is CAIRGTGGNHGYTF. The CDR3 DNA follows: TGTGCCATCAGGGGGACAGGTGGCAACCATGGCTACACCTTC.

The CDR3 sequence: CASSPTSGIQFF. As DNA, the CDR3 is TGTGCCAGCAGTCCGACTAGCGGTATACAGTTCTTC. The chain joins TRBV2 to TRBJ2-1; TRBD2 agrees at 9 bases. The germline V gene encodes CDR1 SNHLY and CDR2 FYNNEI. CDR3 size: 12 residues. With 5 bases clipped from V and 13 bases from J, the junction kept 6 bases outside the gene matches. The complete variable domain, with remaining parts taken from reference TRBV2 and TRBJ2-1, reads EPEVTQTPSHQVTQMGQEVILRCVPISNHLYFYWYRQILGQKVEFLVSFYNNEISEKSEIFDDQFSVERPDGSNFTLKIRSTKLEDSAMYFCASSPTSGIQFFGPGTRLTVL.

V is TRBV28 and J is TRBJ2-7; possible D gene TRBD2, 5 bases. The CDR3 runs to 13 residues. Trimming removed 7 bases at V and 5 bases at J, with 15 bases between. The V gene's germline CDR1 is MDHEN and CDR2 SYDVKM. CDR3 region: CASTPGFRDEQYF. The CDR3, as DNA: TGTGCCAGCACCCCGGGATTTAGGGACGAGCAGTACTTC.

The V call is TRBV7-3, the J call TRBJ1-4; D is possibly TRBD1 (6 bases). The CDR3 covers 18 residues. Germline-derived CDR1 and CDR2 are SGHTA and FQGTGA. V dropped 4 bases and J dropped 0 bases, with 18 bases sitting between them. The CDR3 loop is CASSSRAPGGATNEKLFF. DNA of the CDR3: TGTGCCAGCAGCTCACGGGCCCCGGGGGGCGCAACTAATGAAAAACTGTTTTTT.

The chain carries TRBV15 and TRBJ2-1; 12 bases are shared with TRBD2. Germline V gene lookup returns CDR1 LNHNV and CDR2 YYDKDF (reference sequence). The CDR3 extends over 15 amino acids. With V trimmed by 7 bases and J by 4 bases, 5 bases remained unmatched. In DNA form, the CDR3 reads TGTGCCACCAAGAGGACTAGCGGGAAGTACAATGAGCAGTTCTTC. It codes for CATKRTSGKYNEQFF.

This clone was detected only once. The chain recombines TRBV28 with TRBJ1-5, with D possibly TRBD1 on 6 matching bases. The CDR3 runs to 15 residues. V was cut by 2 bases and J by 5 bases, with 13 bases left in between. CDR1 is MDHEN and CDR2 is SYDVKM in the germline V gene. Here the CDR3 DNA reads TGTGCCAGCAGTTTAGACGGGGGGGGCTATCAGCCCCAGCATTTT. Its translation is CASSLDGGGYQPQHF.

The CDR3 loop reads CASSPAKTGTDNQPQHF. CDR3 sequence (DNA): TGCGCCAGCAGCCCCGCAAAAACCGGGACAGACAATCAGCCCCAGCATTTT. The genes are TRBV4-1 and TRBJ1-5, with 7 nucleotides matching TRBD1. The trim removed 4 bases at V and 3 bases at J, leaving 12 bases unmatched. The CDR3 is made up of 17 amino acids. CDR1 is MGHRA, CDR2 YSYEKL, per germline.

The chain employs TRBV5-1 and TRBJ1-2, with D unresolved. The germline gives CDR1 SGHRS, CDR2 YFSETQ. There are 12 residues in the CDR3. V was trimmed by 2 bases and J by 4 bases, leaving 6 bases between them. The CDR3 reads CASSLGAYGYTF. The CDR3 nucleotides are TGCGCCAGCAGCTTAGGAGCCTATGGCTACACCTTC.

V is TRBV19 and J is TRBJ1-2; 9 positions agree with TRBD1. With 4 bases clipped from V and 1 base from J, the junction kept 7 bases outside the gene matches. Germline values: CDR1 LNHDA, CDR2 SQIVND (reference sequence). The CDR3 has 16 residues. CDR3 sequence reads: CASSNTGGGRNYGYTF. CDR3 DNA: TGTGCCAGTAGTAATACAGGGGGCGGTCGTAACTATGGCTACACCTTC.

This clone appeared a few times. This chain links TRBV30 with TRBJ1-2, with D perhaps TRBD1 (5 bases). This CDR3 is built from 12 residues. Trimming left V 8 bases short and J 4 bases short, with 14 bases between. The germline CDR1 and CDR2 sequences are GTSNPN and SVGIG (reference sequence). Written as DNA, the CDR3 is TGTGCCCGGGACCGGGGATCCTATGGCTACACCTTC. It codes for CARDRGSYGYTF.

The rearrangement links TRBV19 to TRBJ2-3; the match to TRBD2 covers 7 bases. The CDR3 loop spans 17 amino acids. Germline V CDR1 and CDR2: LNHDA, SQIVND (reference sequence). The junction had 16 bases not matched to a gene; V was cut back by 8 bases and J by 2 bases. The DNA for the CDR3 is TGTGCCAGTCCCCCCAGCATTCGCGGGGGACTCACAGATACGCAGTATTTT. The encoded protein is CASPPSIRGGLTDTQYF.

This chain joins TRBV27 and TRBJ1-6, with a tentative D call TRBD1 (5 bases). Germline CDR1 MNHEY, CDR2 SMNVEV (reference sequence). Trimming cost V 3 bases and J 8 bases, with 14 bases left between them. CDR3 length: 15 residues. This CDR3 is CASSFGGGSDSPLHF. Here the CDR3 DNA reads TGTGCCAGCAGTTTTGGGGGGGGGAGTGATTCACCCCTCCACTTT.